This T cell receptor (beta chain) came from a study of Ad26.COV2.S vaccination and SARS-CoV-2 variants. This CDR3 is built from 14 residues. V was shortened by 5 bases and J by 4 bases, with 12 bases between the two germline ends. Germline V lookup: CDR1 MGHDK, CDR2 SYGVNS. This clone has just one count. The treatment here: some 20 received Ad26.COV2.S at low or high dose, single or two shots; roughly 5 received placebo; per-sample allocation not given. Vaccine and placebo recipients were sampled on day 63 after the first injection. This Boston cohort included adults aged 18-55 years. The table came from immunoSEQ multiplex PCR; TCRdb's copy has only in-frame clones and leaves some out. The sample lists roughly 350,000 clones; about nine tenths were seen once.

This sequence was found in a person between 18 and 60 years old who received the Ad26.COV2.S COVID-19 vaccine or a placebo. V and J are TRBV25-1 and TRBJ2-1; a possible D gene is TRBD2 (6 bases). Here the sequenced sample was peripheral blood, taken in a trial of Ad26.COV2.S vaccine versus placebo. The CDR3 here is CASSPGGFYNEQFF. The CDR3 bases are TGTGCCAGCAGTCCCGGGGGTTTTTACAATGAGCAGTTCTTC.